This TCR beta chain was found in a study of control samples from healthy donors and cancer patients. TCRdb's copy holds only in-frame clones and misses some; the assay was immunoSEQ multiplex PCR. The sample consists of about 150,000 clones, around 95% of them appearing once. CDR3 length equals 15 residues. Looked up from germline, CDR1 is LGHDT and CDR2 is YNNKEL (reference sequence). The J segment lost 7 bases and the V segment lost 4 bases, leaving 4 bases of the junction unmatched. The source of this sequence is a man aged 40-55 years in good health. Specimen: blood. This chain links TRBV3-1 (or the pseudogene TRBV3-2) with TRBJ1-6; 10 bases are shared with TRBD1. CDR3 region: CASSLPGQGNSPLHF. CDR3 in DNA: TGTGCCAGCAGCCTACCGGGACAGGGGAATTCACCCCTCCACTTT.